This T cell receptor beta chain emerged from a study of shared T cell receptors in the human thymus. The CDR3 is 20 amino acids. Trimming cost V 1 base and J 5 bases; bases outside gene matches: 21. The germline V gene has CDR1 SGHRS and CDR2 YFSETQ. Clones were read by immunoSEQ multiplex PCR, and TCRdb kept only the in-frame ones, dropping some. The sample lists 720,000 or so clones; 80% to 90% were seen once. This sample was also put to use in a study of human thymus T cells. As that study records: Resections from corrective heart surgery provided thymus tissue. Thymic and blood repertoires seemed to show skewed V and J gene use. Related work showed strongly overlapping thymic repertoires across unrelated individuals.

The sequence came from a girl less than two years old with a congenital heart defect. The chain employs TRBV5-1 and TRBJ2-1; 7 nucleotides line up with TRBD2. Material: thymocytes. CDR3 sequence: CASSLRTSDASFDSDNEQFF. The CDR3, as DNA: TGCGCCAGCAGCTTGAGAACTAGCGACGCCTCCTTCGATTCAGACAATGAGCAGTTCTTC.